This T cell receptor beta chain was documented in a study of response to subunit inactivated influenza vaccine. TCRdb used MiXCR to reprocess the RT-PCR reads, holding one entry per CDR3 protein. Here the sample spans over 650,000 distinct CDR3 sequences, about a fifth being singletons. The CDR3 has 14 residues. From germline, CDR1 is SGHTA and CDR2 FQGNSA. V was shortened by 5 bases and J by 5 bases, with 15 bases between the two germline ends. Study-wide results and limits: Authors suggested each seasonal influenza vaccination recruits few new T cells.

The table lists this clonotype with a few counts. The antigen is undetermined. This specimen consisted of PBMCs from blood, obtained roughly 5 days after vaccination. This receptor was obtained from a man aged 50-60 years who received an inactivated influenza vaccine. The chain couples TRBV7-2 to TRBJ1-2; D remains unclear. The CDR3 DNA is TGTGCCAGCAGCCCCCTGTTGAGAGATTATGGCTACACCTTC. Translating gives CASSPLLRDYGYTF. Full variable domain (outside the CDR3, taken from reference TRBV7-2 and TRBJ1-2): GAGVSQSPSNKVTEKGKDVELRCDPISGHTALYWYRQSLGQGLEFLIYFQGNSAPDKSGLPSDRFSAERTGGSVSTLTIQRTQQEDSAVYLCASSPLLRDYGYTFGSGTRLTVV.